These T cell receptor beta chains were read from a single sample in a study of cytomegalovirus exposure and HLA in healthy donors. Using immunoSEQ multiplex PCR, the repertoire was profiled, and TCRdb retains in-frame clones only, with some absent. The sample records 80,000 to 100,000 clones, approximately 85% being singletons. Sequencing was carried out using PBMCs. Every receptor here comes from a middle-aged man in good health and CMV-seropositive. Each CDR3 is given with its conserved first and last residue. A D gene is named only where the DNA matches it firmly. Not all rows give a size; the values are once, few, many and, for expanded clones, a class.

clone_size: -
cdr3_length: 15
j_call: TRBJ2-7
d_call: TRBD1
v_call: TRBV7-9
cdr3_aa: CASSPRTGPTYEQYF
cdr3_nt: TGTGCCAGCAGCCCTAGGACAGGGCCTACCTACGAGCAGTACTTC

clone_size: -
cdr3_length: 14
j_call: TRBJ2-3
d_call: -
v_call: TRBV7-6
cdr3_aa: CASSLDWATDTQYF
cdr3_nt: TGTGCCAGCAGCTTAGACTGGGCCACAGATACGCAGTATTTT

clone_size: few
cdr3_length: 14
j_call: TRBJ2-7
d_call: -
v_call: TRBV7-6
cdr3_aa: CASSLLTGMGEQYF
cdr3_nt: TGTGCCAGCAGCCTATTGACAGGAATGGGAGAGCAGTACTTC

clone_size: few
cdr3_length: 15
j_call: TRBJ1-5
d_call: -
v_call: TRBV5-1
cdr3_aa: CASSFGGENNQPQHF
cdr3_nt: TGCGCCAGCAGCTTCGGGGGGGAGAACAATCAGCCCCAGCATTTT

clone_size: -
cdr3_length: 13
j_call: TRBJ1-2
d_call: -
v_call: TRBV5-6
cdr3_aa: CASSLGGGYGYTF
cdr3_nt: TGTGCCAGCAGCTTGGGGGGGGGTTATGGCTACACCTTC

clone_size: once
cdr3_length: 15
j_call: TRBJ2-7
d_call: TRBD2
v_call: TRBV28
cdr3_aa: CASSFGTSGRVVQYF
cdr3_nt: TGTGCCAGCAGCTTTGGGACTAGCGGGAGGGTAGTGCAGTACTTC

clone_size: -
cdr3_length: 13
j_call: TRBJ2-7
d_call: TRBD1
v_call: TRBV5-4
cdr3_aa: CASNTTGAYEQYF
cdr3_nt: TGTGCCAGCAACACTACAGGGGCCTACGAGCAGTACTTC

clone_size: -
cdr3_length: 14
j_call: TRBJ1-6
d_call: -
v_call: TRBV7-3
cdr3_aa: CASSLLQGNSPLHF
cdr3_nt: TGTGCCAGCAGCTTACTACAGGGAAATTCACCCCTCCACTTT

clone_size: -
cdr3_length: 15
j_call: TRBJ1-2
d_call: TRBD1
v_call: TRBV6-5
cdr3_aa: CASSPFGTGNEGYTF
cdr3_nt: TGTGCCAGCAGCCCCTTCGGGACAGGGAACGAGGGCTACACCTTC

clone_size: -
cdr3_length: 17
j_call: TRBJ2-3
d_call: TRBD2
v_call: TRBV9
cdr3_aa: CASSPRGGSLASNTQYF
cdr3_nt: TGTGCCAGCAGCCCCCGGGGGGGCTCTTTGGCCTCAAATACGCAGTATTTT

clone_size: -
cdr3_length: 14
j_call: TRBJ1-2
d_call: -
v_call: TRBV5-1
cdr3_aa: CASTFAGGYYGYTF
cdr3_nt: TGCGCCAGCACCTTCGCGGGGGGCTACTATGGCTACACCTTC

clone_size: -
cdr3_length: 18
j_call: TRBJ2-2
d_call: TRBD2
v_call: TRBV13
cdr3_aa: CASSFRSRLAANTGELFF
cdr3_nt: TGTGCCAGCAGCTTCAGGTCTCGTCTAGCGGCGAACACCGGGGAGCTGTTTTTT

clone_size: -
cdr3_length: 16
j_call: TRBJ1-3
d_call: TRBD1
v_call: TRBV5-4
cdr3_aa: CASSKNRGASGNTIYF
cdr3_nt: TGTGCCAGCAGCAAAAACAGGGGCGCCTCTGGAAACACCATATATTTT

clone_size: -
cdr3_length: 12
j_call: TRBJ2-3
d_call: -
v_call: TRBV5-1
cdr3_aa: CASQGGTDTQYF
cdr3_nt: TGCGCCAGCCAAGGGGGTACAGATACGCAGTATTTT

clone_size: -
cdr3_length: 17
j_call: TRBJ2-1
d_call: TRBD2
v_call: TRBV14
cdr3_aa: CASSQDLSGSSYNEQFF
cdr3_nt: TGTGCCAGCAGCCAAGATCTTAGCGGGAGTTCCTACAATGAGCAGTTCTTC

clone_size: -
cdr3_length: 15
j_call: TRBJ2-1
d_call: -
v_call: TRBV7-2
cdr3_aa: CASSLASHSYNEQFF
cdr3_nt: TGTGCCAGCAGCTTGGCTTCCCACTCCTACAATGAGCAGTTCTTC

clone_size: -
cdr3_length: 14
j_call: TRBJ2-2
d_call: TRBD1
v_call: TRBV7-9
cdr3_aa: CSSSLDRGTGELFF
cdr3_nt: TGTTCCAGCAGCTTAGACAGGGGCACCGGGGAGCTGTTTTTT

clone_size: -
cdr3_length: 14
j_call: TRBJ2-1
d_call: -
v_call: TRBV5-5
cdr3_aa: CASSFLRRRDEQFF
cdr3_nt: TGTGCCAGCAGCTTCCTTCGGAGGCGGGATGAGCAGTTCTTC

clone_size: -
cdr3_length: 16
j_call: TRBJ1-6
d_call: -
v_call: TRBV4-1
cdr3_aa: CASSQWGGSYNSPLHF
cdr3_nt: TGCGCCAGCAGCCAATGGGGAGGCTCCTATAATTCACCCCTCCACTTT

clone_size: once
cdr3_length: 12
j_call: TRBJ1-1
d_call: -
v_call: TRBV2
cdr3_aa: CASSYRDTEAFF
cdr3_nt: TGTGCCAGCAGTTACAGGGACACTGAAGCTTTCTTT

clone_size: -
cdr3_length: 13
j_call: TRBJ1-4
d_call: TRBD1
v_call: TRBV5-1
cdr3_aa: CASRDDRDRKLFF
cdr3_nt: TGCGCCAGCAGGGATGACAGGGATAGAAAACTGTTTTTT

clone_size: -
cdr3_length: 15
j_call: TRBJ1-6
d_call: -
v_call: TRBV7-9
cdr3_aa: CASSASSGGNSPLHF
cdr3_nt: TGTGCCAGCAGCGCCTCGTCTGGAGGGAATTCACCCCTCCACTTT

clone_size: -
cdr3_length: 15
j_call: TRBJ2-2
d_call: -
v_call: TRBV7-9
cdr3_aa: CASSRQGGFSGELFF
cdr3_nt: TGTGCCAGCAGTCGACAAGGAGGGTTTTCCGGGGAGCTGTTTTTT

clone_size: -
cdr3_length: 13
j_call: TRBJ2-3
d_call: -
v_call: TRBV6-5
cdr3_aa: CASSWTPGDTQYF
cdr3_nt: TGTGCCAGCAGTTGGACCCCGGGGGATACGCAGTATTTT

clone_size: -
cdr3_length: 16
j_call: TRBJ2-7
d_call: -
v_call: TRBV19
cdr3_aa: CASSMGDRSATYEQYF
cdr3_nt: TGTGCCAGTAGTATGGGTGACAGATCAGCTACCTACGAGCAGTACTTC

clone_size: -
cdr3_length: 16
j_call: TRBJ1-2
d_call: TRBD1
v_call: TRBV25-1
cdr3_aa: CASSEYPGGANYGYTF
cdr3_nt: TGTGCCAGCAGTGAATATCCAGGGGGAGCTAACTATGGCTACACCTTC

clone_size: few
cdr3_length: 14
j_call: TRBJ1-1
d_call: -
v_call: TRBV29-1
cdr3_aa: CSVTGLHANTEAFF
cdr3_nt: TGCAGCGTTACGGGACTTCATGCGAACACTGAAGCTTTCTTT

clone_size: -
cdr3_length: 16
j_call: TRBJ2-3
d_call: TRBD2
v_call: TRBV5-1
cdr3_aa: CASTLAGGGRTDTQYF
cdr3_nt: TGCGCCAGCACACTAGCGGGGGGAGGACGCACAGATACGCAGTATTTT

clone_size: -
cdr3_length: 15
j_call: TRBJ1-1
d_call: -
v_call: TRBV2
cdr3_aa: CASSDRGYLNTEAFF
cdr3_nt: TGTGCCAGCAGTGATCGGGGGTATTTGAACACTGAAGCTTTCTTT

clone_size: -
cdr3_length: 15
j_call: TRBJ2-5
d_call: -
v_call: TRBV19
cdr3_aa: CASTIRGNMGETQYF
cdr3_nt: TGTGCCAGTACTATCCGAGGGAATATGGGGGAGACCCAGTACTTC

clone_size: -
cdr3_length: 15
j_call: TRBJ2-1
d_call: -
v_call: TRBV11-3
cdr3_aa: CASSVTGSGSNEQFF
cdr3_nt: TGTGCCAGCAGCGTCACAGGGTCGGGTTCGAATGAGCAGTTCTTC

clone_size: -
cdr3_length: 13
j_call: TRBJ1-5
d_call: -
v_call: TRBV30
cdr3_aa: CAWSIQGHQPQHF
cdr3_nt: TGTGCCTGGTCGATACAGGGTCATCAGCCCCAGCATTTT

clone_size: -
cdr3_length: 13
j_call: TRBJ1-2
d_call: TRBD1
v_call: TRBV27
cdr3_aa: CASRLQGGRGYTF
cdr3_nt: TGTGCCAGCAGACTCCAGGGGGGTAGGGGCTACACCTTC

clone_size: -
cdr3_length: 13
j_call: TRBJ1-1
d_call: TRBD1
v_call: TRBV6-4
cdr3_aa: CASSRTGNTEAFF
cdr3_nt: TGTGCCAGCAGTCGGACAGGGAACACTGAAGCTTTCTTT

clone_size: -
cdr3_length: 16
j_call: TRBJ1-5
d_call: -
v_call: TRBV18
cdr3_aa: CASSPMEQYSNQPQHF
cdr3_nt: TGTGCCAGCTCACCAATGGAGCAGTATAGCAATCAGCCCCAGCATTTT

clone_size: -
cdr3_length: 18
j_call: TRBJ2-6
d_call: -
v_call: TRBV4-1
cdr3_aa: CASSLQVTGGAGANGLTF
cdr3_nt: TGCGCCAGCAGCCTCCAGGTAACAGGGGGGGCTGGGGCCAACGGCCTGACTTTC

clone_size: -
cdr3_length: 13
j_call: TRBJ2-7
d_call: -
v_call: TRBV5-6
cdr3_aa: CASSLGSGYEQYF
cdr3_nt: TGTGCCAGCAGCCTTGGCTCGGGATACGAGCAGTACTTC

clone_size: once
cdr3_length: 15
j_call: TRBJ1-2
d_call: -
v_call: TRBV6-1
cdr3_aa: CASSEAQGWVYGYTF
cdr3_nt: TGTGCCAGCAGTGAAGCGCAGGGGTGGGTCTATGGCTACACCTTC

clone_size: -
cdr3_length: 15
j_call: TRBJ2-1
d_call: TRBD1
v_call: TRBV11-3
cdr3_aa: CASSFPPGQSNEQFF
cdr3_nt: TGTGCCAGCAGCTTTCCCCCGGGACAGAGCAATGAGCAGTTCTTC

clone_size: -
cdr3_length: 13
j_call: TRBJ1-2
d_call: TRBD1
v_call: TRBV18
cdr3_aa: CASSQGQGDGYTF
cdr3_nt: TGTGCCAGCTCCCAAGGACAGGGAGACGGCTACACCTTC

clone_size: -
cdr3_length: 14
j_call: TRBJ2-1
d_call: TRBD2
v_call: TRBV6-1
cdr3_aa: CASTPASGYNEQFF
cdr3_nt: TGTGCCAGCACTCCGGCTAGCGGTTACAATGAGCAGTTCTTC

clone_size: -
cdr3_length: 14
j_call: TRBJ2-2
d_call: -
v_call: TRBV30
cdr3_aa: CAWSVQGYTGELFF
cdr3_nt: TGTGCCTGGAGTGTACAGGGATACACCGGGGAGCTGTTTTTT

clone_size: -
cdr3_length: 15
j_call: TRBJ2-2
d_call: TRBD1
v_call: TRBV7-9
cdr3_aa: CASSPWDSAQGELFF
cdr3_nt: TGTGCCAGCAGCCCGTGGGACAGTGCCCAGGGGGAGCTGTTTTTT

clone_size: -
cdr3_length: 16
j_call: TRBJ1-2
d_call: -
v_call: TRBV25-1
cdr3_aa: CASSDPLDYLNYGYTF
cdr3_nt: TGTGCCAGCAGTGATCCTTTGGACTATCTCAACTATGGCTACACCTTC

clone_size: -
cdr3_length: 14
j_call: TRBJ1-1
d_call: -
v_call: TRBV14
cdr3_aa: CASSHPGTYTEAFF
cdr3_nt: TGTGCCAGCAGCCATCCTGGGACATACACTGAAGCTTTCTTT